A selection of T cell receptor beta chains follows, all from one sample in a study of human thymus T cells. Sequencing used immunoSEQ multiplex PCR; TCRdb keeps in-frame clones, though not all of them. The repertoire has fewer than 90,000 clones, around 96% of them found once; the top ten carry 0.025% to 0.035%. Sequencing used thymus tissue. The receptors were sampled from a boy younger than two with a congenital heart defect but otherwise immunologically healthy. Each CDR3 is given with its conserved first and last residue. D genes are given only for firm matches. Only part of the rows carry a size: once, few, many, or a class if the clone is expanded.

clone_size: NA; cdr3_length: 13; v_call: TRBV10-3; j_call: TRBJ1-1; d_call: NA; cdr3_aa: CAIRGVTGVEAFF; cdr3_nt: TGTGCCATCAGGGGGGTGACAGGCGTTGAAGCTTTCTTT
clone_size: NA; cdr3_length: 17; v_call: TRBV4-1; j_call: TRBJ2-7; d_call: TRBD2; cdr3_aa: CASSLRDYPGVFHEQYF; cdr3_nt: TGCGCCAGCAGCCTCCGGGACTACCCGGGAGTTTTTCACGAGCAGTACTTC
clone_size: NA; cdr3_length: 15; v_call: TRBV9; j_call: TRBJ2-3; d_call: NA; cdr3_aa: CASSVGASVTDTQYF; cdr3_nt: TGTGCCAGCAGCGTTGGGGCTAGCGTTACAGATACGCAGTATTTT
clone_size: NA; cdr3_length: 16; v_call: TRBV7-9; j_call: TRBJ1-1; d_call: NA; cdr3_aa: CASSLEGVSINTEAFF; cdr3_nt: TGTGCCAGCAGCTTAGAGGGGGTTTCGATAAACACTGAAGCTTTCTTT
clone_size: NA; cdr3_length: 18; v_call: TRBV4-1; j_call: TRBJ2-3; d_call: TRBD2; cdr3_aa: CASSLPLAGRLSTDTQYF; cdr3_nt: TGCGCCAGCAGCCTCCCACTAGCGGGACGATTGAGCACAGATACGCAGTATTTT
clone_size: NA; cdr3_length: 14; v_call: TRBV5-1; j_call: TRBJ2-7; d_call: NA; cdr3_aa: CASSLAPGNYEQYF; cdr3_nt: TGCGCCAGCAGCTTGGCGCCAGGGAACTACGAGCAGTACTTC
clone_size: NA; cdr3_length: 15; v_call: TRBV13; j_call: TRBJ2-5; d_call: TRBD1; cdr3_aa: CASSTTGTGKETQYF; cdr3_nt: TGTGCCAGCAGCACCACCGGGACAGGGAAGGAGACCCAGTACTTC
clone_size: NA; cdr3_length: 11; v_call: TRBV5-8; j_call: TRBJ1-4; d_call: NA; cdr3_aa: CASSLGEKLFF; cdr3_nt: TGTGCCAGCAGCTTGGGTGAAAAACTGTTTTTT
clone_size: NA; cdr3_length: 15; v_call: TRBV4-3; j_call: TRBJ2-6; d_call: NA; cdr3_aa: CASSQDAPGANVLTF; cdr3_nt: TGCGCCAGCAGCCAAGACGCCCCTGGGGCCAACGTCCTGACTTTC
clone_size: NA; cdr3_length: 13; v_call: TRBV5-1; j_call: TRBJ1-1; d_call: NA; cdr3_aa: CASSFRMKGEAFF; cdr3_nt: TGCGCCAGCAGCTTTAGAATGAAGGGTGAAGCTTTCTTT
clone_size: NA; cdr3_length: 14; v_call: TRBV29-1; j_call: TRBJ1-3; d_call: TRBD1; cdr3_aa: CSVEVTGDGNTIYF; cdr3_nt: TGCAGCGTTGAAGTGACAGGGGACGGAAACACCATATATTTT
clone_size: NA; cdr3_length: 15; v_call: TRBV18; j_call: TRBJ1-2; d_call: NA; cdr3_aa: CASSSNRRFNYGYTF; cdr3_nt: TGTGCCAGCTCAAGTAACAGGAGGTTTAACTATGGCTACACCTTC
clone_size: NA; cdr3_length: 16; v_call: TRBV6-1; j_call: TRBJ2-5; d_call: TRBD1; cdr3_aa: CASSEAKGALVETQYF; cdr3_nt: TGTGCCAGCAGTGAAGCAAAGGGGGCTTTGGTAGAGACCCAGTACTTC
clone_size: NA; cdr3_length: 17; v_call: TRBV10-3; j_call: TRBJ2-7; d_call: TRBD2; cdr3_aa: CAISGLSGTSGSQVVYF; cdr3_nt: TGTGCCATCAGTGGTTTATCGGGGACTAGCGGGAGTCAAGTCGTGTACTTC
clone_size: NA; cdr3_length: 13; v_call: TRBV30; j_call: TRBJ2-7; d_call: NA; cdr3_aa: CAWSVRLYYEQYF; cdr3_nt: TGTGCCTGGAGTGTAAGACTATACTACGAGCAGTACTTC
clone_size: NA; cdr3_length: 16; v_call: TRBV7-9; j_call: TRBJ2-7; d_call: TRBD2; cdr3_aa: CASSLNDRTRRYEQYF; cdr3_nt: TGTGCCAGCAGCTTAAACGATAGGACTAGACGCTACGAGCAGTACTTC
clone_size: NA; cdr3_length: 19; v_call: TRBV7-2; j_call: TRBJ1-5; d_call: NA; cdr3_aa: CASSLAPTPQGRKNQPQHF; cdr3_nt: TGTGCCAGCAGCTTAGCCCCCACCCCGCAGGGGAGGAAGAATCAGCCCCAGCATTTT
clone_size: NA; cdr3_length: 16; v_call: TRBV11-2; j_call: TRBJ2-3; d_call: TRBD2; cdr3_aa: CASSSPGTSGTDTQYF; cdr3_nt: TGTGCCAGCAGCTCCCCCGGGACTAGCGGCACAGATACGCAGTATTTT
clone_size: NA; cdr3_length: 14; v_call: TRBV18; j_call: TRBJ1-5; d_call: NA; cdr3_aa: CASSPGTAGPPQHF; cdr3_nt: TGTGCCAGCTCACCGGGGACCGCTGGGCCGCCCCAGCATTTT
clone_size: once; cdr3_length: 13; v_call: TRBV10-3; j_call: TRBJ1-2; d_call: NA; cdr3_aa: CAIRGGRGLGYTF; cdr3_nt: TGTGCCATCAGGGGGGGCAGGGGTCTTGGCTACACCTTC
clone_size: NA; cdr3_length: 15; v_call: TRBV7-8; j_call: TRBJ2-5; d_call: TRBD2; cdr3_aa: CASSPLRGGQETQYF; cdr3_nt: TGTGCCAGCAGCCCGCTCCGGGGGGGCCAAGAGACCCAGTACTTC
clone_size: NA; cdr3_length: 17; v_call: TRBV4-3; j_call: TRBJ2-3; d_call: TRBD2; cdr3_aa: CASSQASLAGGGDTQYF; cdr3_nt: TGCGCCAGCAGCCAAGCCTCACTAGCTGGGGGGGGAGATACGCAGTATTTT
clone_size: NA; cdr3_length: 16; v_call: TRBV28; j_call: TRBJ2-2; d_call: TRBD1; cdr3_aa: CASRPPGQGNTGELFF; cdr3_nt: TGTGCCAGCAGGCCCCCGGGACAGGGGAACACCGGGGAGCTGTTTTTT
clone_size: NA; cdr3_length: 18; v_call: TRBV5-6; j_call: TRBJ2-3; d_call: NA; cdr3_aa: CASPLRGKYPRGGDTQYF; cdr3_nt: TGTGCCAGCCCCCTCAGGGGAAAGTATCCTAGGGGGGGGGATACGCAGTATTTT
clone_size: NA; cdr3_length: 16; v_call: TRBV9; j_call: TRBJ2-3; d_call: NA; cdr3_aa: CASSQEGPSSTDTQYF; cdr3_nt: TGTGCCAGCAGCCAAGAGGGACCCTCTAGCACAGATACGCAGTATTTT
clone_size: NA; cdr3_length: 16; v_call: TRBV6-1; j_call: TRBJ1-4; d_call: TRBD1; cdr3_aa: CASSEVGTGGHEKLFF; cdr3_nt: TGTGCCAGCAGTGAAGTAGGGACAGGGGGCCATGAAAAACTGTTTTTT
clone_size: NA; cdr3_length: 15; v_call: TRBV4-3; j_call: TRBJ1-2; d_call: TRBD1; cdr3_aa: CASSPDRGLLNGYTF; cdr3_nt: TGCGCCAGCAGCCCGGACAGGGGGCTGTTGAACGGCTACACCTTC
clone_size: NA; cdr3_length: 16; v_call: TRBV4-3; j_call: TRBJ2-7; d_call: NA; cdr3_aa: CASSPTGGEPPYEQYF; cdr3_nt: TGCGCCAGCAGCCCCACTGGGGGCGAACCTCCCTACGAGCAGTACTTC
clone_size: NA; cdr3_length: 17; v_call: TRBV14; j_call: TRBJ2-7; d_call: NA; cdr3_aa: CASSQDAVGLGSYEQYF; cdr3_nt: TGTGCCAGCAGCCAAGATGCAGTGGGCCTAGGATCCTACGAGCAGTACTTC
clone_size: NA; cdr3_length: 11; v_call: TRBV25-1; j_call: TRBJ1-2; d_call: NA; cdr3_aa: CASSAGYGYTF; cdr3_nt: TGTGCCAGCAGCGCAGGGTATGGCTACACCTTC
clone_size: once; cdr3_length: 15; v_call: TRBV6-5; j_call: TRBJ2-1; d_call: NA; cdr3_aa: CASSPMRLYYNEQFF; cdr3_nt: TGTGCCAGCAGCCCGATGAGGTTGTACTACAATGAGCAGTTCTTC
clone_size: NA; cdr3_length: 12; v_call: TRBV28; j_call: TRBJ1-2; d_call: NA; cdr3_aa: CASSLRARGYTF; cdr3_nt: TGTGCCAGCAGTTTAAGGGCGAGAGGCTACACCTTC
clone_size: NA; cdr3_length: 17; v_call: TRBV4-1; j_call: TRBJ1-1; d_call: NA; cdr3_aa: CASSQAPYRDGKFEAFF; cdr3_nt: TGCGCCAGCAGCCAAGCCCCCTACCGGGACGGTAAATTTGAAGCTTTCTTT
clone_size: NA; cdr3_length: 17; v_call: TRBV5-1; j_call: TRBJ2-2; d_call: TRBD1; cdr3_aa: CASSPDTGTENTGELFF; cdr3_nt: TGCGCCAGCAGCCCCGACACCGGGACAGAGAACACCGGGGAGCTGTTTTTT
clone_size: NA; cdr3_length: 16; v_call: TRBV10-1; j_call: TRBJ1-1; d_call: NA; cdr3_aa: CASSVSWELGDTEAFF; cdr3_nt: TGCGCCAGCAGTGTGAGTTGGGAATTGGGGGACACTGAAGCTTTCTTT
clone_size: NA; cdr3_length: 19; v_call: TRBV7-8; j_call: TRBJ2-7; d_call: TRBD2; cdr3_aa: CASSQGLAGARLGPGEQYF; cdr3_nt: TGTGCCAGCTCCCAAGGTCTAGCGGGGGCTAGGTTGGGTCCGGGCGAGCAGTACTTC
clone_size: NA; cdr3_length: 13; v_call: TRBV5-1; j_call: TRBJ1-2; d_call: NA; cdr3_aa: CASSRGRTYGYTF; cdr3_nt: TGCGCCAGCAGCCGGGGACGAACCTATGGCTACACCTTC
clone_size: NA; cdr3_length: 17; v_call: TRBV15; j_call: TRBJ1-5; d_call: TRBD1; cdr3_aa: CATSREGGTDSNQPQHF; cdr3_nt: TGTGCCACCAGCAGAGAGGGCGGGACAGATAGCAATCAGCCCCAGCATTTT
clone_size: NA; cdr3_length: 11; v_call: TRBV10-1; j_call: TRBJ2-7; d_call: NA; cdr3_aa: CATTDGYEQYF; cdr3_nt: TGCGCCACTACGGACGGCTACGAGCAGTACTTC
clone_size: NA; cdr3_length: 9; v_call: TRBV14; j_call: TRBJ2-7; d_call: NA; cdr3_aa: CASSPGQYF; cdr3_nt: TGTGCCAGCAGCCCCGGGCAGTACTTC
clone_size: NA; cdr3_length: 15; v_call: TRBV11-1; j_call: TRBJ1-3; d_call: TRBD1; cdr3_aa: CASSSGTGAGNTIYF; cdr3_nt: TGTGCCAGCAGCTCCGGGACAGGGGCTGGAAACACCATATATTTT
clone_size: NA; cdr3_length: 16; v_call: TRBV4-1; j_call: TRBJ1-4; d_call: NA; cdr3_aa: CASSHDGRGWNEKLFF; cdr3_nt: TGCGCCAGCAGCCACGATGGTAGAGGATGGAATGAAAAACTGTTTTTT
clone_size: NA; cdr3_length: 16; v_call: TRBV19; j_call: TRBJ1-2; d_call: TRBD1; cdr3_aa: CASSTPWDRGDYGYTF; cdr3_nt: TGTGCCAGTAGTACGCCGTGGGACAGGGGGGACTATGGCTACACCTTC
clone_size: NA; cdr3_length: 17; v_call: TRBV15; j_call: TRBJ1-5; d_call: NA; cdr3_aa: CATSRSRAWDSNQPQHF; cdr3_nt: TGTGCCACCAGCAGGTCCAGGGCTTGGGATAGCAATCAGCCCCAGCATTTT
clone_size: NA; cdr3_length: 15; v_call: TRBV7-9; j_call: TRBJ1-1; d_call: NA; cdr3_aa: CASSLGTRRNTEAFF; cdr3_nt: TGTGCCAGCAGCTTAGGAACGAGGAGGAACACTGAAGCTTTCTTT